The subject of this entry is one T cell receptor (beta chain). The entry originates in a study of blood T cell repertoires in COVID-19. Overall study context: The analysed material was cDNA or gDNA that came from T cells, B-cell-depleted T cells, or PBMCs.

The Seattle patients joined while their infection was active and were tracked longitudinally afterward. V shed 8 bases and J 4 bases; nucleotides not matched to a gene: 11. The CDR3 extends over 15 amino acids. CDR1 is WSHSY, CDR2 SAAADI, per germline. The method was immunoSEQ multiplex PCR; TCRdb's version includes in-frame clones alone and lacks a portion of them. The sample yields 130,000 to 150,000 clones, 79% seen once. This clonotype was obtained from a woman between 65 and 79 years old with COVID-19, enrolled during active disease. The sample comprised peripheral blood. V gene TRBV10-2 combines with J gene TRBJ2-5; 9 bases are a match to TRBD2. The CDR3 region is CASSRASGVGETQYF. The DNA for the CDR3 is TGCGCCAGCTCCAGGGCTAGCGGGGTTGGAGAGACCCAGTACTTC.